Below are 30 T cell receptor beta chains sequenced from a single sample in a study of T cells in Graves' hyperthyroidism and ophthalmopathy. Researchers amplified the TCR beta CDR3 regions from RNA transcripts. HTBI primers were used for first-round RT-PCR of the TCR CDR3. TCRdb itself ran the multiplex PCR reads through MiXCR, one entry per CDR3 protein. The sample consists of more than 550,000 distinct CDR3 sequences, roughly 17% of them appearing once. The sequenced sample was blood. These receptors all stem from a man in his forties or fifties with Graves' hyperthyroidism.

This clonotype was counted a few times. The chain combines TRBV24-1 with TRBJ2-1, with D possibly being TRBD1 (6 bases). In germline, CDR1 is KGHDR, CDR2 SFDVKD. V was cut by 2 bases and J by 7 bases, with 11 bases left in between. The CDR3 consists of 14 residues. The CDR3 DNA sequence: TGTGCCACCAGTGATTGGGACAAGGTGAATGAGCAGTTCTTC. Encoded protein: CATSDWDKVNEQFF.

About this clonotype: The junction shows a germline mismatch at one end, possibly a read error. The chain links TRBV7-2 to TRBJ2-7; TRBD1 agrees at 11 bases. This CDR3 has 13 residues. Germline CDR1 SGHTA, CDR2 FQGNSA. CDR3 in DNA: TGTGTCAGCAGCTCCGGGACAGGGGGGATGCAGTACTTC. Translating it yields CVSSSGTGGMQYF.

CDR3 bases: TGCAGCGTTGAAGGACAAGAAAAAGAGACCCAGTACTTC. Its protein product is CSVEGQEKETQYF. This chain uses TRBV29-1 with TRBJ2-5; no firm D call. The CDR3 spans 13 residues. V was trimmed by 1 base and J by 3 bases, leaving 9 bases between them. In germline, CDR1 is SQVTM, CDR2 ANQGSEA.

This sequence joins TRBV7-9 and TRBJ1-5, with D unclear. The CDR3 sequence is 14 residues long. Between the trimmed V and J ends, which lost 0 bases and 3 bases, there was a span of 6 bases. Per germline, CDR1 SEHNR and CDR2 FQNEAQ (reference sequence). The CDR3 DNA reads TGTGCCAGCAGCTTAGCAGGTTTCAATCAGCCCCAGCATTTT. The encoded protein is CASSLAGFNQPQHF. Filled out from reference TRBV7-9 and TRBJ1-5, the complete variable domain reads DTGVSQNPRHKITKRGQNVTFRCDPISEHNRLYWYRQTLGQGPEFLTYFQNEAQLEKSRLLSDRFSAERPKGSFSTLEIQRTEQGDSAMYLCASSLAGFNQPQHFGDGTRLSIL.

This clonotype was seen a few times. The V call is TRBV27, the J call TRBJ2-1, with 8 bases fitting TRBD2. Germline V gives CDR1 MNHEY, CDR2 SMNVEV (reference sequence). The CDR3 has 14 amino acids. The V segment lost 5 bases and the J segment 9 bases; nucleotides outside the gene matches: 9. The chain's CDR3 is CASSTRLAPGEQFF. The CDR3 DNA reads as TGTGCCAGCAGTACCCGACTAGCGCCGGGTGAGCAGTTCTTC.

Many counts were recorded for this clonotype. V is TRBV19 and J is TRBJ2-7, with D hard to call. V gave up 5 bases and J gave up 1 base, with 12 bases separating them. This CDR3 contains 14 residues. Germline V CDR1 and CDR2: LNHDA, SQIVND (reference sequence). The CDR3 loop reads CASSVDRGSYEQYF. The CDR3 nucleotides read TGTGCCAGTAGTGTGGATCGTGGTTCCTACGAGCAGTACTTC.

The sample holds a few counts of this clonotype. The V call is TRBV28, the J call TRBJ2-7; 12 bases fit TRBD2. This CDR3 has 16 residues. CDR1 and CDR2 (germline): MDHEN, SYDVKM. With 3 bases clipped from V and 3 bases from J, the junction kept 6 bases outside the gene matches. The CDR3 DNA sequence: TGTGCCAGCAGTTTGATTGGACTAGCGGGAAACTACGAGCAGTACTTC. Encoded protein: CASSLIGLAGNYEQYF.

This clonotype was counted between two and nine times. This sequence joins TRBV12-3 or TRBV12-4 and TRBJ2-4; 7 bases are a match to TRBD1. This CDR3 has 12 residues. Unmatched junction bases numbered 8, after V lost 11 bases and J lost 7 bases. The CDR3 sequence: CACMGQNNIQYF. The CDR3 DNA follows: TGTGCCTGCATGGGACAGAATAACATTCAGTACTTC.

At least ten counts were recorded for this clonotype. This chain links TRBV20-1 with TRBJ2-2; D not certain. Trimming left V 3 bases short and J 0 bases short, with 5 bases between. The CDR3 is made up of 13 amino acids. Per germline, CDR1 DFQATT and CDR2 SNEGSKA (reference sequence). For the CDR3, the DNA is TGCAGTGCTAGCGGCGCGAACACCGGGGAGCTGTTTTTT. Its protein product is CSASGANTGELFF.

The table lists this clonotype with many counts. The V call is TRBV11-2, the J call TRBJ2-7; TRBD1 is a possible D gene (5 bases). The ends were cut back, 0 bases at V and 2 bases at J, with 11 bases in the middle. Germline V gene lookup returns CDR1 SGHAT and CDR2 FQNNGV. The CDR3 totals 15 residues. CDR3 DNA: TGTGCCAGCAGCTTAGATCAGGGAAGCGCCTACGAGCAGTACTTC. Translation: CASSLDQGSAYEQYF.

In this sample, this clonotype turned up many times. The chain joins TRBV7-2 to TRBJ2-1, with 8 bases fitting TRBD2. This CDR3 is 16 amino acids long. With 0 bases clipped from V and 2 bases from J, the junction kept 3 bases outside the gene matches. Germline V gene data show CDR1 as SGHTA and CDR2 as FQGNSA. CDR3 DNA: TGTGCCAGCAGCTTAGCGGGTAGCGGGACCTACAATGAGCAGTTCTTC. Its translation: CASSLAGSGTYNEQFF.

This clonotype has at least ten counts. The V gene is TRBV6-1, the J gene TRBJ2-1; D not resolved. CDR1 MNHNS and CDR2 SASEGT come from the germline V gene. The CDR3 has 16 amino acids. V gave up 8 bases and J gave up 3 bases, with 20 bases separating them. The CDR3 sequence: CASPLFRAIVYNEQFF. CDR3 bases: TGTGCCAGCCCGTTGTTCCGGGCCATCGTCTACAATGAGCAGTTCTTC.

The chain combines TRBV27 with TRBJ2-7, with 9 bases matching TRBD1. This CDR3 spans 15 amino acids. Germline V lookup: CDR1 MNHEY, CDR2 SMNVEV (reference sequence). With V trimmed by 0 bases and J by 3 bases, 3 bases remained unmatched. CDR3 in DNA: TGTGCCAGCAGTTTATCTGCGACAGGGGGCTACGAGCAGTACTTC. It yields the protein CASSLSATGGYEQYF.

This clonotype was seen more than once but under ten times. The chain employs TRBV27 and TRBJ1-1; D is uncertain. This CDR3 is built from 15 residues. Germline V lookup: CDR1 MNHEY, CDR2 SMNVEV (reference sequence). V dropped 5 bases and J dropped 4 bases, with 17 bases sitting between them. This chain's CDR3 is CASSHYRVLSTEAFF. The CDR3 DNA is TGTGCCAGCAGTCACTACCGGGTCCTGAGCACTGAAGCTTTCTTT.

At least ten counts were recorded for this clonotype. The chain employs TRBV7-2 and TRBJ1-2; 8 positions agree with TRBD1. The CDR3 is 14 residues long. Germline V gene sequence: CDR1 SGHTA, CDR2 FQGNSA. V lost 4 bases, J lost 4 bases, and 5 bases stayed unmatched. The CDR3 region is CASSSGQGSYGYTF. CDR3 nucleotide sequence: TGTGCCAGCAGCTCAGGACAGGGAAGCTATGGCTACACCTTC. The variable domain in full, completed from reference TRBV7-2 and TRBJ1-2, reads GAGVSQSPSNKVTEKGKDVELRCDPISGHTALYWYRQSLGQGLEFLIYFQGNSAPDKSGLPSDRFSAERTGGSVSTLTIQRTQQEDSAVYLCASSSGQGSYGYTFGSGTRLTVV.

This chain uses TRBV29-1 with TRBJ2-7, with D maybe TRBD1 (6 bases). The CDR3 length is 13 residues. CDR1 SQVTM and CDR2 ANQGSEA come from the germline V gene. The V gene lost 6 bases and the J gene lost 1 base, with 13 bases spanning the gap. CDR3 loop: CSVIGQGSYEQYF. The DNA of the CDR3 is TGCAGCGTAATAGGGCAGGGGTCCTACGAGCAGTACTTC.

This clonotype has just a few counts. The CDR3 sequence is CASSVKGSDGYTF. The CDR3 DNA is TGTGCCAGCAGCGTAAAGGGCTCCGATGGCTACACCTTC. This chain links TRBV7-9 with TRBJ1-2; D remains ambiguous. Germline-derived CDR1 and CDR2 are SEHNR and FQNEAQ (reference sequence). V was shortened by 5 bases and J by 6 bases, with 13 bases between the two germline ends. This CDR3 comprises 13 residues.

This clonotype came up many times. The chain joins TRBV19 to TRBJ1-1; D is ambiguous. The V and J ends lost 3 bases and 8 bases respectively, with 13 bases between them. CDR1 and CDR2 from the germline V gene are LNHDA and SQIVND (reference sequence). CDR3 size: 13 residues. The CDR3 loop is CASSIPGPPEAFF. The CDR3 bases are TGTGCCAGTAGTATTCCTGGGCCACCCGAAGCTTTCTTT.

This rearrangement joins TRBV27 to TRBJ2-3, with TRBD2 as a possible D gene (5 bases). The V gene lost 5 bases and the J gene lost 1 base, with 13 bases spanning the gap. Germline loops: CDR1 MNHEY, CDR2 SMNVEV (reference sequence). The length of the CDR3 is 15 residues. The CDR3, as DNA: TGTGCCAGCAGTCCCAGCGTCGGGGGCACAGATACGCAGTATTTT. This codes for CASSPSVGGTDTQYF.

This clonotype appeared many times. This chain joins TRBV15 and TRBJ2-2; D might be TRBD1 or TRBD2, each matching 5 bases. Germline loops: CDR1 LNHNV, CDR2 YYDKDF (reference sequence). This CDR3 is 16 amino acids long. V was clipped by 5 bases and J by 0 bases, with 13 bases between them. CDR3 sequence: CATSSHGAANTGELFF. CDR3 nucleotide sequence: TGTGCCACCAGCTCTCACGGGGCCGCGAACACCGGGGAGCTGTTTTTT.

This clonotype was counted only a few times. CDR3 sequence (DNA): TGTGCCACCAGCGGACGGGGACAGATGAACACTGAAGCTTTCTTT. This sequence encodes CATSGRGQMNTEAFF. The chain uses TRBV15 and TRBJ1-1; TRBD1 matches at 7 bases. Germline V CDR1 and CDR2: LNHNV, YYDKDF (reference sequence). Trimming took 5 bases from V and 0 from J; bases not matched to a gene: 6. The CDR3 is 15 amino acids.

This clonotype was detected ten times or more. The CDR3 nucleotides read TGTGCCAGCAGCCGTCGACAGGGCGGTAATGAAAAACTGTTTTTT. It yields the protein CASSRRQGGNEKLFF. The rearrangement joins TRBV7-9 to TRBJ1-4; 7 nucleotides match TRBD1. This CDR3 spans 15 amino acids. Looked up from germline, CDR1 is SEHNR and CDR2 is FQNEAQ (reference sequence). With V trimmed by 5 bases and J by 4 bases, 7 bases remained unmatched.

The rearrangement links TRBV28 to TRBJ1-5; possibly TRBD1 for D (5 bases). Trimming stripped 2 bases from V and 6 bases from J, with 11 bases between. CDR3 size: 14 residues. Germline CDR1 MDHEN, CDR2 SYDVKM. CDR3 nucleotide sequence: TGTGCCAGCAGTTTAAACGGGGGAGCTCAGCCCCAGCATTTT. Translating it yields CASSLNGGAQPQHF.

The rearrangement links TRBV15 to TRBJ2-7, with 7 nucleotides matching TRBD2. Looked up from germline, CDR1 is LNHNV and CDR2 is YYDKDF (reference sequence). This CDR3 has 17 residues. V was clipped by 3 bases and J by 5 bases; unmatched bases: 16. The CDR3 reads CATSRARSGGARNEQYF. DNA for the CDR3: TGTGCCACCAGCAGGGCTAGGTCGGGAGGAGCACGGAACGAGCAGTACTTC.

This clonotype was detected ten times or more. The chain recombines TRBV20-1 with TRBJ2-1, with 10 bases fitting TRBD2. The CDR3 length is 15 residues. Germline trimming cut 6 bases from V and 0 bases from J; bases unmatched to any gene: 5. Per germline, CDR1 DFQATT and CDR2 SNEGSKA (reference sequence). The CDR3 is CSAEGLASSYNEQFF. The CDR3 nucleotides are TGCAGTGCCGAGGGACTAGCGAGCTCCTACAATGAGCAGTTCTTC.

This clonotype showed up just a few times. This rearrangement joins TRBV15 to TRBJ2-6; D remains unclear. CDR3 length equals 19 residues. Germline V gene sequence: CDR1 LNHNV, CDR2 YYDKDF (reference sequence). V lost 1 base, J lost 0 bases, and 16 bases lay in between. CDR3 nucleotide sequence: TGTGCCACCAGCAGAGTCCGAAACAGCCGTTCCTCTGGGGCCAACGTCCTGACTTTC. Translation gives CATSRVRNSRSSGANVLTF.

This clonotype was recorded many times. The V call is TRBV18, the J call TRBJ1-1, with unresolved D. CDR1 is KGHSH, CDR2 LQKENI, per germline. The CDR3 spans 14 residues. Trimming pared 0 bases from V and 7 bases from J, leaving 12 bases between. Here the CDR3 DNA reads TGTGCCAGCTCACCACCGCAGAGGCGGGTTGAAGCTTTCTTT. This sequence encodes CASSPPQRRVEAFF.

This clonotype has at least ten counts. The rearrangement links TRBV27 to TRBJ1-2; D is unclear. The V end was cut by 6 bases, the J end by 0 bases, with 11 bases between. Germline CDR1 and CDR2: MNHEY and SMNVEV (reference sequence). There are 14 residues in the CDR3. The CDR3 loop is CASSPDWPNYGYTF. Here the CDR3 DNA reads TGTGCCAGCAGCCCCGATTGGCCTAACTATGGCTACACCTTC.

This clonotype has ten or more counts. Here the CDR3 reads CASSLGGGAVNSPLHF. CDR3 coding DNA: TGTGCCAGCAGTTTAGGAGGGGGCGCAGTGAATTCACCCCTCCACTTT. The chain is built from TRBV27 and TRBJ1-6; 7 bases are a match to TRBD1. With 2 bases clipped from V and 7 bases from J, the junction kept 8 bases outside the gene matches. The CDR3 extends over 16 amino acids. CDR1 is MNHEY, CDR2 SMNVEV, per germline (reference sequence).

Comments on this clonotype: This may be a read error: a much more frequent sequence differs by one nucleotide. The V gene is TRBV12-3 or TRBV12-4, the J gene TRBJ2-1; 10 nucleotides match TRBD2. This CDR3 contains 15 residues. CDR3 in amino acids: CPSSPAGGPYNEQFF. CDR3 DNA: TGTCCCAGCAGCCCAGCGGGAGGGCCTTACAATGAGCAGTTCTTC.